A single sample is the source of the 6 T cell receptor beta chains below, sequenced in a study of blood T cell repertoires in COVID-19. Only in-frame clones appear in the TCRdb table, and some are missing; sequencing was by immunoSEQ multiplex PCR. The sample lists 300,000 to 450,000 clones, about 89% occurring once. The material sequenced was peripheral blood. These receptors all come from a woman aged 55-70 years with COVID-19, enrolled during active disease.

V is TRBV5-5 and J is TRBJ1-2; 7 nucleotides agree with TRBD1. The CDR3 is 13 amino acids. The trim removed 4 bases at V and 7 bases at J, leaving 7 bases unmatched. The germline gives CDR1 SGHKS, CDR2 YYEKEE (reference sequence). The chain's CDR3 is CASSPITGVGYTF. The CDR3 coding sequence is TGTGCCAGCAGCCCAATCACAGGGGTTGGCTACACCTTC.

The chain carries TRBV12-3 or TRBV12-4 and TRBJ2-3, with D hard to call. The CDR3 runs to 13 residues. Deletions cut 5 bases from V and 3 bases from J, with 9 bases between. The CDR3 DNA reads as TGTGCCAGCAGTCTCTTCCGGACAGATACGCAGTATTTT. Amino acids: CASSLFRTDTQYF.

The chain has TRBV18 and TRBJ1-2; 9 nucleotides agree with TRBD1. J lost 4 bases, V lost 6 bases, and 6 bases had no gene match. Per germline, CDR1 KGHSH and CDR2 LQKENI. CDR3 size: 14 residues. The DNA for the CDR3 is TGTGCCAGCTCGGAACAGGGGGCAAGCTATGGCTACACCTTC. Amino acids: CASSEQGASYGYTF.

The chain couples TRBV6-1 to TRBJ1-6; D is ambiguous. The CDR3 contains 13 residues. Trimming shortened V by 3 bases and J by 5 bases, and 5 bases separated the two germline ends. Germline CDR1 and CDR2: MNHNS and SASEGT. CDR3 sequence: CASSDRNNSPLHF. For the CDR3, the DNA is TGTGCCAGCAGTGACAGAAATAATTCACCCCTCCACTTT.

The chain recombines TRBV5-1 with TRBJ2-3; 9 bases align to TRBD2. V was clipped by 3 bases and J by 2 bases; unmatched bases: 7. The germline V gene has CDR1 SGHRS and CDR2 YFSETQ. This CDR3 has 16 amino acids. CDR3 sequence (DNA): TGCGCCAGCAGCTCTATAGCGGGGGCGTCCACAGATACGCAGTATTTT. Translation: CASSSIAGASTDTQYF. Complete variable domain (other parts from reference TRBV5-1 and TRBJ2-3): KAGVTQTPRYLIKTRGQQVTLSCSPISGHRSVSWYQQTPGQGLQFLFEYFSETQRNKGNFPGRFSGRQFSNSRSEMNVSTLELGDSALYLCASSSIAGASTDTQYFGPGTRLTVL.

The chain uses TRBV11-3 and TRBJ2-2; tentatively, D is TRBD2 (5 bases). The CDR3 spans 15 residues. Germline V gene sequence: CDR1 SGHNT, CDR2 YENEEA. V was shortened by 4 bases and J by 2 bases, with 11 bases between the two germline ends. As DNA, the CDR3 is TGTGCCAGCAGCTCCGGACTTACTAACACCGGGGAGCTGTTTTTT. It encodes CASSSGLTNTGELFF.